The 14 T cell receptor beta chains below were found in one sample sequenced in a study of T cells expressing NK-cell markers. TCRdb reprocessed the 5' RACE reads; each CDR3 protein has one entry and no DNA is given. The sample data list about 460,000 distinct CDR3 sequences. Sequencing input: blood T cells: a sorted CD56 or NKG2C T cell subset, CD4+ or CD8+ T cells, or bulk PBMC T cells (not recorded which). The source of these receptors is a woman between 45 and 60 years old in good health.

V usage is TRBV7-9 and J usage is TRBJ2-3; the TCRdb call, TRBD1, lacks DNA for checking. Germline lookup yields CDR1 SEHNR and CDR2 FQNEAQ (reference sequence). The CDR3 spans 13 residues. The CDR3 sequence is CAHGAGSTDTQYF.

This rearrangement joins TRBV3-1 to TRBJ1-3; with no DNA, the TCRdb D assignment of TRBD1 cannot be verified. The CDR3 is 14 residues long. CDR1 and CDR2 from the germline V gene are LGHDT and YNNKEL (reference sequence). This CDR3 is CASSQAGGGNTIYF.

The V and J genes are TRBV10-3 and TRBJ2-3. The length of the CDR3 is 13 residues. CDR1 and CDR2 (germline): ENHRY, SYGVKD. This CDR3 is CAISESTTDTQYF.

V is TRBV5-6 and J is TRBJ2-3; the D gene TCRdb calls, TRBD1, cannot be checked with no DNA. The CDR3 loop spans 15 amino acids. CDR1 SGHDT and CDR2 YYEEEE come from the germline V gene. The chain's CDR3 is CASSLEQGRADTQYF.

The rearrangement uses TRBV10-2 and TRBJ2-5; TCRdb calls TRBD1, which cannot be checked without DNA. Germline CDR1 reads WSHSY; CDR2 reads SAAADI. CDR3 length: 13 amino acids. CDR3 region: CASRHRAHETQYF.

CDR3 sequence reads: CASSSVGSGTNNEQFF. The rearrangement joins TRBV5-4 to TRBJ2-1; lacking DNA, the TRBD2 call made by TCRdb goes unchecked. The CDR3 length is 16 residues. Germline-derived CDR1 and CDR2 are SGHNT and YYREEE (reference sequence). The complete variable domain, with remaining parts taken from reference TRBV5-4 and TRBJ2-1, reads ETGVTQSPTHLIKTRGQQVTLRCSSQSGHNTVSWYQQALGQGPQFIFQYYREEENGRGNFPPRFSGLQFPNYSSELNVNALELDDSALYLCASSSVGSGTNNEQFFGPGTRLTVL.

The V call is TRBV1, the J call TRBJ1-2. TRBV1 is tagged as a pseudogene. The CDR3 covers 15 residues. The CDR3 protein is CTSSQGPQANYGYTF.

V gene TRBV5-5 combines with J gene TRBJ2-5; the TCRdb call, TRBD1, lacks DNA for checking. Germline V CDR1 and CDR2: SGHKS, YYEKEE (reference sequence). The CDR3 extends over 15 amino acids. The CDR3 region is CASSSPMGVQETQYF.

V and J are TRBV12-3 or TRBV12-4 and TRBJ2-6; TCRdb gives TRBD1 as the D gene, but with no DNA this cannot be confirmed. The CDR3 totals 18 residues. The CDR3 here is CASRKGQRGLSGANVLTF.

This chain joins TRBV4-1 and TRBJ2-1; TCRdb's D gene call, TRBD1, goes unchecked for lack of DNA. CDR3 size: 17 residues. The germline V gene encodes CDR1 MGHRA and CDR2 YSYEKL. CDR3 protein: CASSQERGFSTYNEQFF.

V gene TRBV6-4 combines with J gene TRBJ2-1. The CDR3 runs to 11 residues. Germline CDR1 MRHNA, CDR2 SNTAGT. The CDR3: CASSDENEQFF.

The rearrangement uses TRBV27 and TRBJ1-6; with no DNA, the TCRdb D assignment of TRBD1 cannot be verified. Germline lookup yields CDR1 MNHEY and CDR2 SMNVEV (reference sequence). The CDR3 extends over 13 amino acids. CDR3 residues: CASSTVGASPLHF.

The V and J genes are TRBV7-2 and TRBJ1-5. The CDR3 is 16 amino acids. CDR1 is SGHTA and CDR2 is FQGNSA in the germline V gene. CDR3 residues: CASSLGWWEVNQPQHF.

The chain couples TRBV15 to TRBJ2-5. This CDR3 contains 12 residues. Per the germline V gene, CDR1 is LNHNV and CDR2 is YYDKDF (reference sequence). The CDR3 is CATSQAQETQYF.